This TCR beta chain was documented in a study of low-dose radiotherapy and immunotherapy resistance in tumors. Study at large: Intravenous administration to patients comprised nivolumab at 240 mg every two weeks and ipilimumab at 1 mg/kg every six weeks.

Covering alpha and beta chains, TRAV- and TRBV-specific primers were used for the first-strand cDNA. TCR amplification ran 15 to 25 PCR cycles using constant-region and V-primer adapter primers. From the reads, TCRdb called clonotypes with MiXCR, one entry per CDR3 protein. The sample holds tens of thousands of distinct CDR3 sequences; around 9.2% are singletons and the top ten take around 0.96%. This clonotype was recorded many times. The time point here: before trial treatment. Administered to the donors were nivolumab, ipilimumab, aspirin, low-dose cyclophosphamide and low-dose radiotherapy. The sequencing here drew on PBMCs, taken before treatment. This receptor was obtained from a male donor with prostate cancer.

DNA for the CDR3: TGTGCCAGCAGTTTATCCGGGACCGACTCCTACGAGCAGTACTTC. This sequence encodes CASSLSGTDSYEQYF. V gene TRBV28 combines with J gene TRBJ2-7, with D perhaps matching TRBD1 or TRBD2 (5 bases each). The germline V gene encodes CDR1 MDHEN and CDR2 SYDVKM. The CDR3 has 15 residues. V lost 1 base, J lost 0 bases, and 10 bases lay in between.